This record looks at one T cell receptor beta chain sequence and its context. Its target is not known. These data originate in a study of cytomegalovirus exposure and HLA in healthy donors. Study-wide findings and caveats: Clonal expansion, a later analysis showed, was greater in HLA-associated TCR beta chains than in equally common others. Researchers had no immune exposure information except CMV serostatus available. According to the study, 160 or so TCR beta chains were cytomegalovirus-associated.

With 60 Vbeta and 13 Jbeta primers, the PCR was carried out. Original processing methods: In a later analysis, the count reached some 73 million unique TCR beta chains, with about 12 million shared. TCRdb keeps only in-frame clones here, not all; method: immunoSEQ multiplex PCR. From that table come the V and J calls and clone size; the DNA was used to work out D and trimming. The data show 130,000 to 150,000 clones, roughly 73% seen once. What was sequenced was PBMCs. This clonotype originated in a human donor in good health.

CDR3 nucleotides: TGTGCCTGGAGTATTGCGAATGAGCAGTTCTTC. It encodes CAWSIANEQFF. The chain combines TRBV30 with TRBJ2-1; D is unresolved. Germline lookup yields CDR1 GTSNPN and CDR2 SVGIG (reference sequence). Between the trimmed V and J ends, which lost 2 bases and 7 bases, there was a span of 6 bases. The CDR3 has 11 amino acids.